This TCR beta chain was profiled in a study of T cells expressing NK-cell markers. Background on the study: Serological testing identified most of the eight sequenced donors as HCMV-seropositive and one as seronegative.

Study-wide findings and caveats: Clarity on HCMV specificity was lacking for the expanded NKG2C+ T cell clones. Each of 5 to 7 donors carried dominant NKG2C+ clonotypes accounting for about 1.0-7.0% of CD8+ T cells.

The CDR3 has 14 residues. CDR1 SQVTM and CDR2 ANQGSEA come from the germline V gene. For each CDR3 protein, TCRdb gives one entry from its re-call of the 5' RACE reads, without DNA. The sample spans approximately 170,000 distinct CDR3 sequences; the ten largest clones claim 20%. Concerning this clonotype: Its antigen is as yet unknown.

Specimen: blood T cells: a sorted CD56 or NKG2C T cell subset, CD4+ or CD8+ T cells, or bulk PBMC T cells (not recorded which). The J gene is TRBJ1-4, the V gene TRBV29-1. This clonotype was sampled from a man aged 18 to 69 in good health. The CDR3 protein is CSVGGVVTNEKLFF.